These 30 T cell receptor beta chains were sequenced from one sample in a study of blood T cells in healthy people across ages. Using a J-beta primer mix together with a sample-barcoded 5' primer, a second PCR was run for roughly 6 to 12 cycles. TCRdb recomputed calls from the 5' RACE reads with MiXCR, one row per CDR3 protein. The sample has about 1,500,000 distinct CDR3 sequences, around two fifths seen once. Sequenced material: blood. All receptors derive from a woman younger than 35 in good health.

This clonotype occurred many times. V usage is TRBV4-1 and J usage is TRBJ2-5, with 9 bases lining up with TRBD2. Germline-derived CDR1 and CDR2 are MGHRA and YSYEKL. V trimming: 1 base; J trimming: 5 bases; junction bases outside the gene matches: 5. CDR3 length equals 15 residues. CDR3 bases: TGCGCCAGCAGCCAAGGGGGACTAGCTGGGGAGACCCAGTACTTC. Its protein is CASSQGGLAGETQYF.

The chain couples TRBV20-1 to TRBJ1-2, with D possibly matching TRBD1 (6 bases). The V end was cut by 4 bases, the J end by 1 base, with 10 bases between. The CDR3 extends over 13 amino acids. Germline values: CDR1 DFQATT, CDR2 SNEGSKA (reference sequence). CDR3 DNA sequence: TGCAGTGCTAAGGACAGAGATAACTATGGCTACACCTTC. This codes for CSAKDRDNYGYTF.

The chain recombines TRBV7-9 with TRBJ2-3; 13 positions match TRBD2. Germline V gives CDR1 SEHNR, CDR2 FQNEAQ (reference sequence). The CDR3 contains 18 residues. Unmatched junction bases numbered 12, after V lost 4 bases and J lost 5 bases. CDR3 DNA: TGTGCCAGCAGCTCCAGCCACCCACTAGCGGGAGGGTTAGATACGCAGTATTTT. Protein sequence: CASSSSHPLAGGLDTQYF.

The CDR3 reads CASSQHLGQGVSEQYF. CDR3 DNA sequence: TGCGCCAGCAGCCAACACTTGGGACAGGGAGTAAGCGAGCAGTACTTC. The rearrangement uses TRBV4-1 and TRBJ2-7, with 9 nucleotides matching TRBD1. Germline assignment: CDR1 MGHRA and CDR2 YSYEKL. Trimming at V came to 2 bases and at J to 6 bases, leaving 11 bases not matched to a gene. The CDR3 is 16 amino acids.

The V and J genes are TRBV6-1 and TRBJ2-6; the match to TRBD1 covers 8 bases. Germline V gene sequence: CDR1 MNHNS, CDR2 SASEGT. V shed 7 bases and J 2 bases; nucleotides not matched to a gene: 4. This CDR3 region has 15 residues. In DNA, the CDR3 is TGTGCCAGCAATACACAGGGGGCTGGGGCCAACGTCCTGACTTTC. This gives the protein CASNTQGAGANVLTF.

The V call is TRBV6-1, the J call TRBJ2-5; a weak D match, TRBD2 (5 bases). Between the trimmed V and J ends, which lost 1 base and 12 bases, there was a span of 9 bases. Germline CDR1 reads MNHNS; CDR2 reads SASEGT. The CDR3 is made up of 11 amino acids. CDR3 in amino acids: CASSEGGKKYF. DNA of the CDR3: TGTGCCAGCAGTGAAGGAGGGAAAAAGTACTTC.

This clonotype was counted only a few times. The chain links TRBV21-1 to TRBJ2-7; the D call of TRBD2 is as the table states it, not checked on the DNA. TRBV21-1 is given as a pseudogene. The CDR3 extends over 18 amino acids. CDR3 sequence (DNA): TGTGCCAGCAGCCTCCCAGGTTTAGTAGCAACAGCCCCGGGCGAGCAGTACTTC. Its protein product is CASSLPGLVATAPGEQYF.

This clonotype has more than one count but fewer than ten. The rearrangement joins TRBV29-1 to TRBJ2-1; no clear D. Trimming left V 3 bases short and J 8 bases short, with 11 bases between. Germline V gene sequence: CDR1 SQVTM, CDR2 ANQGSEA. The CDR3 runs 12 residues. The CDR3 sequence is CSVDGEGDEQFF. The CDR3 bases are TGCAGCGTTGATGGTGAAGGCGATGAGCAGTTCTTC.

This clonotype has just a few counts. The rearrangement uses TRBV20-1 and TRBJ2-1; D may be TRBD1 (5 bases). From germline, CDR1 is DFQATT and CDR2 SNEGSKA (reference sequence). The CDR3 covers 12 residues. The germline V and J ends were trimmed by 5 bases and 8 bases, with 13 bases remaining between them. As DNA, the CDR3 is TGCAGTGCTGGTACAGGTGCGGATGAGCAGTTCTTC. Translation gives CSAGTGADEQFF.

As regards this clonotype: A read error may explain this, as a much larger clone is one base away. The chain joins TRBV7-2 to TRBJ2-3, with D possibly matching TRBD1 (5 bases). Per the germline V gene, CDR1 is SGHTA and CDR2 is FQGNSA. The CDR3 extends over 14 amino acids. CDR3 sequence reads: CASSLGWGTATQYF. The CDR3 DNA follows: TGTGCCAGCAGCTTAGGGTGGGGCACAGCTACGCAGTATTTT.

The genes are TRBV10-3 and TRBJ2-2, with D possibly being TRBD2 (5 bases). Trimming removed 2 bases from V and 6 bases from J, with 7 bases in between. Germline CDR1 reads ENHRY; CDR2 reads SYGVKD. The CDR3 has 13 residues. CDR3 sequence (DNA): TGTGCCATCAGTGAGACTAGTTCCGGGGAGCTGTTTTTT. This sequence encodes CAISETSSGELFF.

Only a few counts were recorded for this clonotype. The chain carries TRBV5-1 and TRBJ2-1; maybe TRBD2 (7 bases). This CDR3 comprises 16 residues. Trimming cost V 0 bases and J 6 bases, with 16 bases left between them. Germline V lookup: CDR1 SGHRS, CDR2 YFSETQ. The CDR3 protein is CASSLDLGGAFNEQFF. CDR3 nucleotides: TGCGCCAGCAGCTTGGATTTGGGGGGGGCGTTCAATGAGCAGTTCTTC.

CDR3 sequence reads: CAWSVRASGRNEQFF. DNA for the CDR3: TGTGCCTGGAGTGTCAGGGCTAGCGGGAGGAATGAGCAGTTCTTC. The V call is TRBV30, the J call TRBJ2-1; 11 bases match TRBD2. This CDR3 is 15 amino acids long. V dropped 0 bases and J dropped 7; count of bases not matched to a gene: 5. Per germline, CDR1 GTSNPN and CDR2 SVGIG (reference sequence).

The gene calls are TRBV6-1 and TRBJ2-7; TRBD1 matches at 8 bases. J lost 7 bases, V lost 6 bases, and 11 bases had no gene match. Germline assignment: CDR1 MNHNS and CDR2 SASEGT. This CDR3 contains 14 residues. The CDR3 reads CASSLSGQGFEQYF. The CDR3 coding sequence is TGTGCCAGCAGCCTTTCAGGACAGGGTTTTGAGCAGTACTTC.

CDR3 loop: CSARGPRSTGSESYTF. The CDR3 DNA sequence: TGCAGTGCTAGAGGTCCGAGGTCGACAGGGAGCGAAAGCTACACCTTC. V gene TRBV20-1 combines with J gene TRBJ1-2, with 7 nucleotides matching TRBD1. V lost 1 base, J lost 9 bases, and 17 bases stayed unmatched. CDR1 is DFQATT and CDR2 is SNEGSKA in the germline V gene (reference sequence). The CDR3 length is 16 residues.

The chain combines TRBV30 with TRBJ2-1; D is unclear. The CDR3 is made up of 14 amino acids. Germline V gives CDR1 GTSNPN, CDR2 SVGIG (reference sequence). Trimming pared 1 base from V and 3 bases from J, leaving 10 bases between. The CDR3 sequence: CAWSERAHYNEQFF. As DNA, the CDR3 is TGTGCCTGGAGTGAACGGGCCCACTACAATGAGCAGTTCTTC.

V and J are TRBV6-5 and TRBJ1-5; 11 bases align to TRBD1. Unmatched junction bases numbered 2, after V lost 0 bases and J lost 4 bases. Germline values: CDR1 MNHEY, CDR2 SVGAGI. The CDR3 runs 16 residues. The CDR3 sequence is CASSYSGTGGNQPQHF. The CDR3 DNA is TGTGCCAGCAGTTACTCAGGGACAGGGGGAAATCAGCCCCAGCATTTT.

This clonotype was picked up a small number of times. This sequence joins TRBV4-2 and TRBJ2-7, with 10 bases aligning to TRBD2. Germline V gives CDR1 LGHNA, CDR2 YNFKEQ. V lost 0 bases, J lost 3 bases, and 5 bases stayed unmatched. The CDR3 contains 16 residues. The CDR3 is CASSQDELAGSYEQYF. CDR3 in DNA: TGTGCCAGCAGCCAAGATGAACTAGCGGGAAGCTACGAGCAGTACTTC.

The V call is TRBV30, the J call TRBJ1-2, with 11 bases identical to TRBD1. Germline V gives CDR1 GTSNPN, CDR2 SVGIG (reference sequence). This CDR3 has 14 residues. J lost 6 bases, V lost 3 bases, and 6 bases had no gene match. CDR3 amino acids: CAWRRTGGAHGYTF. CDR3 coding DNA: TGTGCCTGGAGAAGGACAGGGGGCGCCCATGGCTACACCTTC.

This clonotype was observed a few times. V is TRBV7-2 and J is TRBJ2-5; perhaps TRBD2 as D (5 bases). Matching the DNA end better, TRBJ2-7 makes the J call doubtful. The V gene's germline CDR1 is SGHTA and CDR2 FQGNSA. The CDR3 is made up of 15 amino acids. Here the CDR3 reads CASSLVGAGLSEQYF. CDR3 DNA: TGTGCCAGCAGCTTAGTGGGAGCCGGTTTGAGCGAGCAGTACTTC.

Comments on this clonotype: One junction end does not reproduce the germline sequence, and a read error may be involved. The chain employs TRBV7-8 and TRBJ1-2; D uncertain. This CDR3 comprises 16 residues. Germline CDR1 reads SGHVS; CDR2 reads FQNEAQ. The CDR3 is CASSSEVGRANYSYTF. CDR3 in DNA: TGTGCCAGCAGCTCTGAAGTAGGACGCGCTAACTATAGCTACACCTTC.

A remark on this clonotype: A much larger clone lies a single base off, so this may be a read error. The CDR3 bases are TGTGCCATCAGTTCAAACCTTATTTACGATGAGCAGTTCTTC. This encodes CAISSNLIYDEQFF. This chain uses TRBV10-3 with TRBJ2-1; D ambiguous. The CDR3 length is 14 residues. Trimming pared 5 bases from V and 8 bases from J, leaving 16 bases between. The germline V gene has CDR1 ENHRY and CDR2 SYGVKD.

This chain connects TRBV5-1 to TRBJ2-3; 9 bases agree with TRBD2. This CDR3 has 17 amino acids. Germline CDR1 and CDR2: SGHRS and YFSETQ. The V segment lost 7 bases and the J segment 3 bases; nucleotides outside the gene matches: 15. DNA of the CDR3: TGCGCCAGCGGCACAACTTCGGGACTAGCTGGAACAGATACGCAGTATTTT. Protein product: CASGTTSGLAGTDTQYF.

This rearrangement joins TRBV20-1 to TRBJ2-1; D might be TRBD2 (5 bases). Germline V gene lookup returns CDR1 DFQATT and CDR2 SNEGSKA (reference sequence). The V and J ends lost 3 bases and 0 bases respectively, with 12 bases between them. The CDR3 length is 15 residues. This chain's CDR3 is CSARDSAGSYNEQFF. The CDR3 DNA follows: TGCAGTGCTAGGGATAGCGCGGGCTCCTACAATGAGCAGTTCTTC.

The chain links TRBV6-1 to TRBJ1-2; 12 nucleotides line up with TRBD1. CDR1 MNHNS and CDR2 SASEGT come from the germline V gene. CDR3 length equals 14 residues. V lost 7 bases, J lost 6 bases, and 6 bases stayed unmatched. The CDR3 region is CASTGQGASHGYTF. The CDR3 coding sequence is TGTGCCAGCACGGGACAGGGGGCCTCGCATGGCTACACCTTC.

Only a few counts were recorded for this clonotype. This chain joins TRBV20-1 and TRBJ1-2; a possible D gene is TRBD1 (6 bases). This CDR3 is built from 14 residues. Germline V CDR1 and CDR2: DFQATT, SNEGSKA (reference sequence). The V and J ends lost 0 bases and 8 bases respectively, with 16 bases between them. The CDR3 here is CSARDPDRKRGYTF. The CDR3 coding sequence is TGCAGTGCTAGAGATCCGGACAGAAAAAGGGGCTACACCTTC.

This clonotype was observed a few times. CDR3 nucleotide sequence: TGTGCCAGCAGTTTCAGGGGGCGAACTGAAGCTTTCTTT. It encodes CASSFRGRTEAFF. The V and J genes are TRBV27 and TRBJ1-1; 8 positions match TRBD1. V gave up 3 bases and J gave up 5 bases; unmatched junction bases: 2. Germline V CDR1 and CDR2: MNHEY, SMNVEV (reference sequence). The CDR3 contains 13 residues.

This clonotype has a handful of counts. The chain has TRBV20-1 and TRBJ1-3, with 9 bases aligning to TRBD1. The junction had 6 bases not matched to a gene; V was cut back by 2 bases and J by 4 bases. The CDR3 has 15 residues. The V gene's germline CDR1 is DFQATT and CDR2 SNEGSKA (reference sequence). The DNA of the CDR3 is TGCAGTGCTAGAACCTATGGGACAGGGGGAAACACCATATATTTT. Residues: CSARTYGTGGNTIYF.

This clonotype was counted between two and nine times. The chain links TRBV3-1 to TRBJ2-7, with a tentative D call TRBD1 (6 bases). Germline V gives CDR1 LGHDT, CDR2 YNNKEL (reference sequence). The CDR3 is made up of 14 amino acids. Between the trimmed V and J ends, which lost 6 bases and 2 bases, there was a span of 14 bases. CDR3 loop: CASSHLDSTYEQYF. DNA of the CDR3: TGTGCCAGCAGTCATTTGGACAGTACCTACGAGCAGTACTTC.

The CDR3 DNA reads TGTGCCAGCAGCTTCACAGGAGCCGAGCAGTACTTC. Translated: CASSFTGAEQYF. This chain uses TRBV12-3 or TRBV12-4 with TRBJ2-7; weak D call: TRBD1 (5 bases). The germline V and J ends were trimmed by 6 bases and 6 bases, with 12 bases remaining between them. The CDR3 totals 12 residues.